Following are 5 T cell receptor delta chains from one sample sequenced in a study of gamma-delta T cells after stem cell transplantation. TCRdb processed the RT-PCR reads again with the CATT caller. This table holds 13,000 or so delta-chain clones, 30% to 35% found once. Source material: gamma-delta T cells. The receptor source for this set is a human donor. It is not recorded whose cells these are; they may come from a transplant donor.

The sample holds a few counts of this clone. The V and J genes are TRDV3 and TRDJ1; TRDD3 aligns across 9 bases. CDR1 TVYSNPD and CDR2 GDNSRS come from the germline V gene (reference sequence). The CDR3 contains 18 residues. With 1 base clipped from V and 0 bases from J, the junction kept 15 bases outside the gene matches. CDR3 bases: TGTGCCTTTACCCTACGTAGAGGGCCTGGGGGATACACCGATAAACTCATCTTT. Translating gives CAFTLRRGPGGYTDKLIF.

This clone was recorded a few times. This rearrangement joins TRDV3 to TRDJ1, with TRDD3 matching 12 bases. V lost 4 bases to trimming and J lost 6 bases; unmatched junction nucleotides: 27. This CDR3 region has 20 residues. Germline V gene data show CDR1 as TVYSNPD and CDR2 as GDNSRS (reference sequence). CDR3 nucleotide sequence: TGTGCCTCCGATCAGCTCGAGACCAAACCTTACTGGGGGATACCCCATAAACTCATCTTT. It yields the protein CASDQLETKPYWGIPHKLIF.

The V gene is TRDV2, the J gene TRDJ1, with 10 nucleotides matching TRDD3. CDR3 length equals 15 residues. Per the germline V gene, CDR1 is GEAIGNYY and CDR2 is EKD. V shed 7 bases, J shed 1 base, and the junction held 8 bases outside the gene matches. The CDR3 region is CAWTTGGCLTDKLIF. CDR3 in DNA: TGTGCCTGGACAACTGGGGGATGCCTCACCGATAAACTCATCTTT.

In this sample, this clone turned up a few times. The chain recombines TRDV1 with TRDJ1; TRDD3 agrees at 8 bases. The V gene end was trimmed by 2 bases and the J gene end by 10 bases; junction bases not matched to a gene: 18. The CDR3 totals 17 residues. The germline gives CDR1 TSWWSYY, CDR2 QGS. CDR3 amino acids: CALGEGFVLGEMNRLIF. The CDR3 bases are TGTGCTCTTGGGGAAGGCTTCGTTCTGGGGGAGATGAACAGACTCATCTTT.

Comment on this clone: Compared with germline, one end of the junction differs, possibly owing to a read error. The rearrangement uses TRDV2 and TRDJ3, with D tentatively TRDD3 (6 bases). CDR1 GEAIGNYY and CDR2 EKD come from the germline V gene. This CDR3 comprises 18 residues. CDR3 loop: CACDTYWAASWYTRQMFF. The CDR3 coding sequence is TGTGCCTGTGACACGTACTGGGCCGCCTCCTGGTACACCCGACAGATGTTTTTC.